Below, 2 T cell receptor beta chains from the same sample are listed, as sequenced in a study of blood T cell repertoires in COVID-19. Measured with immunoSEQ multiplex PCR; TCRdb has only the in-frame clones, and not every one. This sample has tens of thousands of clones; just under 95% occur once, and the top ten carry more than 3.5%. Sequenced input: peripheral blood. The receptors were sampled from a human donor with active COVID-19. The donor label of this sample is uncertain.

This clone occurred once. The CDR3 region has the DNA TGTGCCACCAGCAGCGGACAGGGGCTCACTGAAGCTTTCTTT. The encoded protein is CATSSGQGLTEAFF. The chain carries TRBV15 and TRBJ1-1; TRBD1 matches 9 bases. The CDR3 is 14 residues long. Trimming at V came to 3 bases and at J to 4 bases, leaving 3 bases not matched to a gene. Germline CDR1 LNHNV, CDR2 YYDKDF (reference sequence).

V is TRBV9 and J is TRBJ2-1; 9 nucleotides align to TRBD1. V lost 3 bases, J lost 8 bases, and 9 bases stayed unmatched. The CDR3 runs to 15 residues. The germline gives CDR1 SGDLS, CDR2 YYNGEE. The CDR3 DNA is TGTGCCAGCAGCGACTGGACAGGGGATGGGGATGAGCAGTTCTTC. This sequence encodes CASSDWTGDGDEQFF.